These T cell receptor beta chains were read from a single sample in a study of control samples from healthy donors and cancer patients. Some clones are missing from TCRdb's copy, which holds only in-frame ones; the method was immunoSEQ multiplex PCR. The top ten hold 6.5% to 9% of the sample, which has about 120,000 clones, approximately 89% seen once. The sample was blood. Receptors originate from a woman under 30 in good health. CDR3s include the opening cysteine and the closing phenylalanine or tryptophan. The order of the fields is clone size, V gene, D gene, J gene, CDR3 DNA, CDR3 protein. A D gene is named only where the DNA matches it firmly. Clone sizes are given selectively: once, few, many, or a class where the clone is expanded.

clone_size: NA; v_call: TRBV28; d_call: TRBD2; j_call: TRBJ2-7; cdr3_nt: TGTGCCAGCAGACCAAGGGACAGGACTAGCGGGAGGGGGCAGGAGCAGTACTTC; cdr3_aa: CASRPRDRTSGRGQEQYF
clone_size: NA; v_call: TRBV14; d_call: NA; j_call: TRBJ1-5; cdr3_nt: TGTGCCAGCAGCCAAGAAAGGAATCAGCCCCAGCATTTT; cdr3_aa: CASSQERNQPQHF
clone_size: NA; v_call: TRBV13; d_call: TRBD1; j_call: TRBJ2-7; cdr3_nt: TGTGCCAGCAGCTTATCGGGACAGGGGGCCTACGAGCAGTACTTC; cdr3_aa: CASSLSGQGAYEQYF
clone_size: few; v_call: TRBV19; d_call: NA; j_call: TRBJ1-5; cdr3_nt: TGTGCCAGTAGTATACGCCACAGGGATGCGGGGCCTAGTGGTAATCAGCCCCAGCATTTT; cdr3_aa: CASSIRHRDAGPSGNQPQHF
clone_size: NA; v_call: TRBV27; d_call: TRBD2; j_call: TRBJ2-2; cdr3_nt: TGTGCCAGCAGCTCACGACTAGCGGGTTTCACCGGGGAGCTGTTTTTT; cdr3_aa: CASSSRLAGFTGELFF
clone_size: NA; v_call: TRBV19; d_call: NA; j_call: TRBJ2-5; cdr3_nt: TGTGCCAGTAGTACCTTAGACCAAGAGACCCAGTACTTC; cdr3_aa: CASSTLDQETQYF
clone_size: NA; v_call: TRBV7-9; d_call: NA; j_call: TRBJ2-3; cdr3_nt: TGTGCCAGCAGCTTTTCCGCTAGCACAGATACGCAGTATTTT; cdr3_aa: CASSFSASTDTQYF
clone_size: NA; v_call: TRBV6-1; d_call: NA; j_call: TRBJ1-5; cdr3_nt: TGTGCCAGCAGTGAAGGGAGAGATCAGCCCCAGCATTTT; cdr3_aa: CASSEGRDQPQHF
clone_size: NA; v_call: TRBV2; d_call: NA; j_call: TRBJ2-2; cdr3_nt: TGTGCCAGCGACCGGGACCAAGAAACCGGGGAGCTGTTTTTT; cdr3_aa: CASDRDQETGELFF
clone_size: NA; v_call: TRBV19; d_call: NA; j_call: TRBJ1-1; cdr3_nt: TGTGCCAGTAGTATTAGCAGGGGACTGAACACTGAAGCTTTCTTT; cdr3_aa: CASSISRGLNTEAFF
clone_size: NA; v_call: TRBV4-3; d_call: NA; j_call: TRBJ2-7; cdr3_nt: TGCGCCAGCAGCCAGGGACAAGGTGGGATCTACGAGCAGTACTTC; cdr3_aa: CASSQGQGGIYEQYF
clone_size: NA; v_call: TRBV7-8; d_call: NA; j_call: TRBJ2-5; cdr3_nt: TGTGCCAGCAGCTCCGCCGAGCTGGGTGAGACCCAGTACTTC; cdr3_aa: CASSSAELGETQYF
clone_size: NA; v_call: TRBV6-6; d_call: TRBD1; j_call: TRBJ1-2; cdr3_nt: TGTGCCAGCAGCTGGGACAGGGATGGCTATGGCTACACCTTC; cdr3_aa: CASSWDRDGYGYTF
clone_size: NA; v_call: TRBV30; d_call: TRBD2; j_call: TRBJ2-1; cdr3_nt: TGTGCCTGGAGTCCCTGGCCCCTAGCGGGGGGTAACGATGAGCAGTTCTTC; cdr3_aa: CAWSPWPLAGGNDEQFF
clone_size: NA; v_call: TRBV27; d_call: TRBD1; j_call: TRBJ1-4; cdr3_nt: TGTGCCAGCAGCTCGACAGGGGATCCCGGGGCTAATGAAAAACTGTTTTTT; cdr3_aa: CASSSTGDPGANEKLFF
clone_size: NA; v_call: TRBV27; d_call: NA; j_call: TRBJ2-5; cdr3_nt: TGTGCCAGCAGTGGGGGAGACGAAGAGACCCAGTACTTC; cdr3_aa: CASSGGDEETQYF
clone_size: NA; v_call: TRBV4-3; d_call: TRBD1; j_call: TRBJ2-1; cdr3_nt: TGCGCCAGCAGCAAGGACCCAGGGGGTGAGCAGTTCTTC; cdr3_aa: CASSKDPGGEQFF
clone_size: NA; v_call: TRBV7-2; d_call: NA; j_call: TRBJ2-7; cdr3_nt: TGTGCCAGCAGCTTAGTTTTTCTGCCTGCCGAGCAGTACTTC; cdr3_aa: CASSLVFLPAEQYF
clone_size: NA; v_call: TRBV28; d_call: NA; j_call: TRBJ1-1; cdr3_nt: TGTGCCAGCAGTCTCTCCCCGGTGGGCCAAGCTTTCTTT; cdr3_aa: CASSLSPVGQAFF
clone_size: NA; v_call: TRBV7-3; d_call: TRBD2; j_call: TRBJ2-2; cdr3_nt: TGTGCCAGCAGCCAGCTAGCGGGAGGGCCCGCCGGGGAGCTGTTTTTT; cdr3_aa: CASSQLAGGPAGELFF
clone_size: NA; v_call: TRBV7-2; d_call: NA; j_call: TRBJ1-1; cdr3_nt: TGTGCCAGCAGCTTAGCTGGGGGGAACACTGAAGCTTTCTTT; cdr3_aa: CASSLAGGNTEAFF
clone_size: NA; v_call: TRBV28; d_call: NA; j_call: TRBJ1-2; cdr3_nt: TGTGCCAGCAGTTTATTGCCCCACGGACGCCGGGGCAGCTATGGCTACACCTTC; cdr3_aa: CASSLLPHGRRGSYGYTF
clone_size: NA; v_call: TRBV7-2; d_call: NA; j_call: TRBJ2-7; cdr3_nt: TGTGCCAGCAGCTTAGGTGGGGACCCCCAGCAGTACTTC; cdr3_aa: CASSLGGDPQQYF
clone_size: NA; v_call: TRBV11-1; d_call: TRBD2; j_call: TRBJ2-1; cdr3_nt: TGTGCCAGCAGCCCGCTAGCGGGAGTCCCCTACAATGAGCAGTTCTTC; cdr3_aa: CASSPLAGVPYNEQFF
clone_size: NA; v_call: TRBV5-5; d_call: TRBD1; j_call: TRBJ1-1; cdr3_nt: TGTGCCAGCAGCTTTGGGACAGGGCACCCTGAAGCTTTCTTT; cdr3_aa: CASSFGTGHPEAFF
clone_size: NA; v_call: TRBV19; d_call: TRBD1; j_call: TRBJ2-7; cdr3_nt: TGTGCCAGTAGGAGCCCAGGGGGATACGAGCAGTACTTC; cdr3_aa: CASRSPGGYEQYF
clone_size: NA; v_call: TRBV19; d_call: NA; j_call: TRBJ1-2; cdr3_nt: TGTGCCAGTAGTATGCAGGCCCTCTATGGCTACACCTTC; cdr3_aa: CASSMQALYGYTF
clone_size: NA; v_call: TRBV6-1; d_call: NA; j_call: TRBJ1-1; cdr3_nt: TGTGCCAGCAGTGAGGGGAAGGAAGTTCTGACTTTCTTT; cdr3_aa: CASSEGKEVLTFF
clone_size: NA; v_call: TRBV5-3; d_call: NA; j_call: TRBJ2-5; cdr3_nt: TGTGCCAGAAGCTTTGGGGTAGTCCGGGAGACCCAGTACTTC; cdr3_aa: CARSFGVVRETQYF
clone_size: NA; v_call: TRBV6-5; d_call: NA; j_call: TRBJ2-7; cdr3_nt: TGTGCCAGCAGTCAGAACTCCTACGAGCAGTACTTC; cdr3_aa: CASSQNSYEQYF
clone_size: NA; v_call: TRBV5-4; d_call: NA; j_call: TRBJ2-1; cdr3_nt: TGTGCCAGCAGCCGGACAGTCAATGAGCAGTTCTTC; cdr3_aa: CASSRTVNEQFF
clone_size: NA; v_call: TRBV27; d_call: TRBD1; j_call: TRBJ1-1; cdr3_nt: TGTGCCAGCAGTCCCAGACAGGGGCTCGAAGCTTTCTTT; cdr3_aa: CASSPRQGLEAFF
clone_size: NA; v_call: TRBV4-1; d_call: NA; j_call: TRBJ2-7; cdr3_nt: TGCGCCAGCAGCCCCCGGCCTTACGAGCAGTACTTC; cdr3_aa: CASSPRPYEQYF
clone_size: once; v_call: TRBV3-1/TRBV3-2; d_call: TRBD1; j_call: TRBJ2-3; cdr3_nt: TGTGCCAGCAGCCAAGTCTTGGGACAGGGGAAGAGGACAGATACGCAGTATTTT; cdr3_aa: CASSQVLGQGKRTDTQYF
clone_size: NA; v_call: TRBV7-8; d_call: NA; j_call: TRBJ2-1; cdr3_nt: TGTGCCAGCAGCTTAGCTGATGAGCAGTTCTTC; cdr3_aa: CASSLADEQFF
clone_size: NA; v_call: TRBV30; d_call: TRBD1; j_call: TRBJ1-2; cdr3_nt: TGTGCCTGGAGTGTAGGGACAGGGGCTCATGGCTACACCTTC; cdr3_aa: CAWSVGTGAHGYTF
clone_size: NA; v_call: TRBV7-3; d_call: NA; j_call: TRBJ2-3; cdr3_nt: TGTGCCAGCAGCTTATTCGGCAGGGTCAACACAGATACGCAGTATTTT; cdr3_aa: CASSLFGRVNTDTQYF
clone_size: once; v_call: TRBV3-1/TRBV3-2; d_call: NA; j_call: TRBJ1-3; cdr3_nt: TGTGCCAGCAGCGTCCAGGTAGGAGGAAACACCATATATTTT; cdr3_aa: CASSVQVGGNTIYF
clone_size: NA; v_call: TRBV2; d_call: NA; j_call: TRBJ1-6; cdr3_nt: TGTGCCAGCAGTGTGGCAGCGAATTCACCCCTCCACTTT; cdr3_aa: CASSVAANSPLHF
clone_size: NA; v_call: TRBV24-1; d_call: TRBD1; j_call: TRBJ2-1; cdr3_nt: TGTGCCACCAGATCGGGACAGGAATACAATGAGCAGTTCTTC; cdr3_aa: CATRSGQEYNEQFF
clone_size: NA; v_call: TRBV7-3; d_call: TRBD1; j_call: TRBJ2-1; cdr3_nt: TGTGCCAGCAGCCCTGACAGGGGGCGCGGTGGTGAGCAGTTCTTC; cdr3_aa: CASSPDRGRGGEQFF
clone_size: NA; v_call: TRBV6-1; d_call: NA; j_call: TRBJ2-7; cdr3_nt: TGTGCCAGCAGTGAAGCTCCCGCTAGTCCCTACGAGCAGTACTTC; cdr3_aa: CASSEAPASPYEQYF
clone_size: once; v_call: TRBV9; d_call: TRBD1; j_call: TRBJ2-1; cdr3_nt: TGTGCCAGCAGCCCCGGGGACAGGGGGCTGGGTGAGCAGTTCTTC; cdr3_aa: CASSPGDRGLGEQFF
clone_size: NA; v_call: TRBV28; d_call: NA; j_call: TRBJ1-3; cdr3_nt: TGTGCCAGCAGTGTGGCGGGCTGGGGTGGAAACACCATATATTTT; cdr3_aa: CASSVAGWGGNTIYF
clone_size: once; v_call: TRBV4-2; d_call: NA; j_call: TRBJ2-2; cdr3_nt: TGTGCCAGCAGCCCGGCCGGGACTCGGAACACCGGGGAGCTGTTTTTT; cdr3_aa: CASSPAGTRNTGELFF
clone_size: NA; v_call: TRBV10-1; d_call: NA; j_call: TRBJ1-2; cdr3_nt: TGCGCCAGCAGTGAGACGGGTTATGGCTACACCTTC; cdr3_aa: CASSETGYGYTF
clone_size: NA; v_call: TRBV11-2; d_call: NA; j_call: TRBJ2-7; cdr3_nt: TGTGCCAGCAGCCCCCTGACCGCGGGCGAGCAGTACTTC; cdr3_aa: CASSPLTAGEQYF
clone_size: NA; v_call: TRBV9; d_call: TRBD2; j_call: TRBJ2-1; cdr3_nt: TGTGCCAGCAGCCCATCGACTGAGGGGTGGACTAGCGGGAGATACAATGAGCAGTTCTTC; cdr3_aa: CASSPSTEGWTSGRYNEQFF